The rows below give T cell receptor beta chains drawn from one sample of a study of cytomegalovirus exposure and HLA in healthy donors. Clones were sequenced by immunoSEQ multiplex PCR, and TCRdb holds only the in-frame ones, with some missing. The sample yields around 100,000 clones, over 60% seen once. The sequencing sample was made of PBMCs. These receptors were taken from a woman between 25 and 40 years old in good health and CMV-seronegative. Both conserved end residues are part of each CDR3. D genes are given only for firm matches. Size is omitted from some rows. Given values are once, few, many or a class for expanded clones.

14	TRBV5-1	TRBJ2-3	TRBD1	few	CASSRGQDTDTQYF
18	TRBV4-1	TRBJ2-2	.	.	CASSYKRFAADYVGELFF
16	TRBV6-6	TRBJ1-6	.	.	CASSLPPEGRGSPLHF
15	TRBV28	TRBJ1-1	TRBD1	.	CASSPRTGGFTEAFF
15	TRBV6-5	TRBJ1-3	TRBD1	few	CASSSPGGSGNTIYF
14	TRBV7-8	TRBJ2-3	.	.	CASSPPRLGDTQYF
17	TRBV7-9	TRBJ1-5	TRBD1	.	CASSLALFGTGDQPQHF
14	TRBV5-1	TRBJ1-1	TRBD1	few	CASSPGTANSEAFF
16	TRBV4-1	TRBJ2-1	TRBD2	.	CASSQVRAGGLDEQFF
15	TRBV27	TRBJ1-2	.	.	CASSPNGHPVYGYTF
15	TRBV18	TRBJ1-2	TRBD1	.	CASSLGQGSNYGYTF
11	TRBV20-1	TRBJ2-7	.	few	CSAKSYYEQYF
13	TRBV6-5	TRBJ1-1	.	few	CASSPSGNTEAFF
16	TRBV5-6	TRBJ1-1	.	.	CASSLQPSRVSTEAFF
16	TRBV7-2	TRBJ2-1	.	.	CASSSDSAGNYNEQFF
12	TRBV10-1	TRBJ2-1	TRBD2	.	CASSGGRGEQFF
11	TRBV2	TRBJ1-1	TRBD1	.	CATQGGTEAFF
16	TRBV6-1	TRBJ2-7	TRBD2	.	CASSEISGGSSYEQYF
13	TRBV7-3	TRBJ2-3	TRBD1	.	CASSSQGADTQYF
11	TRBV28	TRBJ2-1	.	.	CASSLYNEQFF
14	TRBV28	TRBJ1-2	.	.	CASSMGAGNYGYTF
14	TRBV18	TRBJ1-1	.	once	CASSPPGSVPEAFF
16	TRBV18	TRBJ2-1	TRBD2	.	CASSLIQGLAENEQFF
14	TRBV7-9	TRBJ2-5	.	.	CASSLGRGRETQYF
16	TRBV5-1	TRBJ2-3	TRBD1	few	CASSSNRGHISDTQYF
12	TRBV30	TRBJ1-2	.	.	CAWTAGNYGYTF
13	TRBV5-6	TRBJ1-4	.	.	CASSFGGKERLFF
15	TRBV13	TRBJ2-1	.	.	CASSLGRGSYNEQFF
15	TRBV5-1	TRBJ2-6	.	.	CASSLEGQFTNVLTF
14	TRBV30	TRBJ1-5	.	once	CAWSVGVGIQPQHF
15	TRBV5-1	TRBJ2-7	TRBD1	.	CASSLAGQGGGEQYF
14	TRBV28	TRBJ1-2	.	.	CASSFGTHKWGYTF
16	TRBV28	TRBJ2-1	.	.	CASSLGLSLSYNEQFF
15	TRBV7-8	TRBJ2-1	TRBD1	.	CASSHRQGVYNEQFF
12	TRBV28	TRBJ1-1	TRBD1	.	CAGQGRRTEAFF
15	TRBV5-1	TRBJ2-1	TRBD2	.	CASSLAGGREGEQFF
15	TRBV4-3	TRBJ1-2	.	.	CASSQDRRGINGYTF
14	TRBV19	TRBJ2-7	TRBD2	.	CASSSGAELGEQYF
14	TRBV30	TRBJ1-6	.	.	CAWSVLPAGSPLHF
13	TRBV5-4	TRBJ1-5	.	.	CASSLDLNQPQHF
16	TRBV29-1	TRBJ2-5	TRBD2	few	CSVGSGRAGSPETQYF
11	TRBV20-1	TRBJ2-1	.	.	CSARARNEQFF
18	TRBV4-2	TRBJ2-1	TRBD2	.	CASSQEVAGGYSYNEQFF
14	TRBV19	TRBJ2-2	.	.	CASSIGLFTGELFF
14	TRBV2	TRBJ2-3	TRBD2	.	CASRVGLAVRTQYF
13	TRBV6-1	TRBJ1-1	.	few	CASTEGSHTEAFF
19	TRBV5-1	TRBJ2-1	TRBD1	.	CASGNGQGPLWSSYNEQFF